The rows below give T cell receptor beta chains drawn from one sample of a study of PD-L1 blockade in urothelial cancer. Profiling relied on immunoSEQ multiplex PCR, and the TCRdb table lists in-frame clones only, not all of them. In the table there are 50,000 to 65,000 clones, 81% of which are singletons. The material sequenced was PBMCs, taken around atezolizumab (anti-PD-L1) treatment. The receptors originated from an older man with urothelial cancer. CDR3s leave out the opening cysteine and the closing phenylalanine or tryptophan. Each record gives: D gene, CDR3 length, V gene, J gene, CDR3 protein. A D gene is named only where the DNA matches it firmly.

d_call: NA; cdr3_length: 11; v_call: TRBV28; j_call: TRBJ2-7; cdr3_aa: ASTRELTYEQY
d_call: NA; cdr3_length: 10; v_call: TRBV2; j_call: TRBJ2-3; cdr3_aa: ASSELADTQY
d_call: NA; cdr3_length: 12; v_call: TRBV11-2; j_call: TRBJ2-5; cdr3_aa: ASSSREFQETQY
d_call: NA; cdr3_length: 11; v_call: TRBV19; j_call: TRBJ1-1; cdr3_aa: ASSIGQNTEAF
d_call: NA; cdr3_length: 14; v_call: TRBV4-1; j_call: TRBJ2-3; cdr3_aa: ASSQGASLSTDTQY
d_call: NA; cdr3_length: 10; v_call: TRBV28; j_call: TRBJ1-1; cdr3_aa: ASSLFGAEAF
d_call: NA; cdr3_length: 13; v_call: TRBV5-8; j_call: TRBJ1-4; cdr3_aa: ASSSRTPTNEKLF
d_call: NA; cdr3_length: 11; v_call: TRBV6-1; j_call: TRBJ2-7; cdr3_aa: ASSPGISYEQY
d_call: TRBD1; cdr3_length: 12; v_call: TRBV10-3; j_call: TRBJ2-5; cdr3_aa: AISDRQGEETQY
d_call: NA; cdr3_length: 12; v_call: TRBV18; j_call: TRBJ2-1; cdr3_aa: ASSPEYTFNEQF
d_call: NA; cdr3_length: 14; v_call: TRBV6-6; j_call: TRBJ2-1; cdr3_aa: ASSSYQGSSYNEQF
d_call: NA; cdr3_length: 13; v_call: TRBV21-1; j_call: TRBJ2-5; cdr3_aa: ASSTRLAGGETQY
d_call: NA; cdr3_length: 12; v_call: TRBV27; j_call: TRBJ2-2; cdr3_aa: ASSLSSQTGELF
d_call: TRBD2; cdr3_length: 17; v_call: TRBV4-2; j_call: TRBJ2-5; cdr3_aa: ASSQVAVRASGSLETQY
d_call: NA; cdr3_length: 13; v_call: TRBV7-7; j_call: TRBJ2-3; cdr3_aa: ASSLEGRGTDTQY
d_call: NA; cdr3_length: 11; v_call: TRBV2; j_call: TRBJ1-1; cdr3_aa: ASSELGATEAF
d_call: TRBD2; cdr3_length: 14; v_call: TRBV5-1; j_call: TRBJ2-1; cdr3_aa: ASSLDAGGGYNEQF
d_call: TRBD2; cdr3_length: 13; v_call: TRBV28; j_call: TRBJ2-7; cdr3_aa: ASSPARLAGAEQY
d_call: NA; cdr3_length: 12; v_call: TRBV18; j_call: TRBJ2-1; cdr3_aa: ASSLDKSYNEQF
d_call: NA; cdr3_length: 12; v_call: TRBV5-1; j_call: TRBJ1-5; cdr3_aa: ASSLASGIQPQH
d_call: NA; cdr3_length: 12; v_call: TRBV6-1; j_call: TRBJ1-1; cdr3_aa: ASSEPQVDTEAF
d_call: NA; cdr3_length: 13; v_call: TRBV5-1; j_call: TRBJ2-1; cdr3_aa: ASSGDFSSYNEQF
d_call: TRBD2; cdr3_length: 12; v_call: TRBV5-1; j_call: TRBJ2-7; cdr3_aa: ASSLGLAGDEQY
d_call: TRBD2; cdr3_length: 14; v_call: TRBV28; j_call: TRBJ2-3; cdr3_aa: ASSLSSGSPTDTQY
d_call: TRBD1; cdr3_length: 13; v_call: TRBV5-8; j_call: TRBJ1-1; cdr3_aa: ASSPLGQENTEAF
d_call: NA; cdr3_length: 12; v_call: TRBV15; j_call: TRBJ2-7; cdr3_aa: ATSSERNSYEQY
d_call: TRBD2; cdr3_length: 13; v_call: TRBV4-1; j_call: TRBJ2-1; cdr3_aa: ASSQDTSGRYEQF
d_call: NA; cdr3_length: 10; v_call: TRBV19; j_call: TRBJ2-1; cdr3_aa: ASSGGTDEQF
d_call: NA; cdr3_length: 12; v_call: TRBV5-6; j_call: TRBJ1-5; cdr3_aa: ASSLYGLIQPQH
d_call: TRBD1; cdr3_length: 14; v_call: TRBV18; j_call: TRBJ2-1; cdr3_aa: ASSPLTGKSYNEQF